Shown below are 31 T cell receptor beta chains from a single sample sequenced in a study of blood T cell repertoires in COVID-19 (dated by TCRdb to the early 2020s). Library prep was done by the immunoSEQ multiplex PCR assay. TCRdb re-hosts the immuneACCESS table, in-frame sequences only. Its copies lack some clones; in the studies checked, an unresolved V gene accounts for under half of them, and the cause for the rest is not known. The sample data list around 150,000 clones, and 75% to 90% of these were observed just once. Of the sample, roughly 2.3% is held by the ten largest clones. Sequenced: peripheral blood. The receptors originated from a man in his 70s with acute or convalescent COVID-19.

The chain joins TRBV7-9 to TRBJ2-3; TRBD2 matches 10 bases. The CDR3 runs 16 residues. Germline V gene data show CDR1 as SEHNR and CDR2 as FQNEAQ (reference sequence). The ends lost 4 bases at V and 6 bases at J; junction bases unmatched: 10. The CDR3 region has the DNA TGTGCCAGCAGCTACCTGAGCGGGGGGGCAGGGGATACGCAGTATTTT. This encodes CASSYLSGGAGDTQYF.

The V call is TRBV5-1, the J call TRBJ1-1; D is ambiguous. The CDR3 is made up of 13 amino acids. CDR1 is SGHRS and CDR2 is YFSETQ in the germline V gene. Trimming took off 4 bases at V and 5 bases at J, with 12 bases between the two ends. CDR3 bases: TGCGCCAGCAGCGTATCTCGGGAGACTGAAGCTTTCTTT. Translation gives CASSVSRETEAFF.

V gene TRBV18 combines with J gene TRBJ2-2; 9 bases agree with TRBD1. J lost 5 bases, V lost 3 bases, and 7 bases had no gene match. Germline V lookup: CDR1 KGHSH, CDR2 LQKENI. The CDR3 consists of 16 residues. CDR3 sequence: CASSPPVTGGTGELFF. The CDR3, as DNA: TGTGCCAGCTCACCGCCGGTGACAGGGGGAACCGGGGAGCTGTTTTTT.

The chain carries TRBV5-1 and TRBJ2-1, with 10 bases identical to TRBD2. CDR3 length equals 14 residues. Looked up from germline, CDR1 is SGHRS and CDR2 is YFSETQ. The trim removed 2 bases at V and 6 bases at J, leaving 2 bases unmatched. CDR3 in DNA: TGCGCCAGCAGCTTCATAGCGGGAGGCAATGAGCAGTTCTTC. This encodes CASSFIAGGNEQFF.

The V and J genes are TRBV25-1 and TRBJ1-1; no definite D call. The germline CDR1 and CDR2 sequences are MGHDK and SYGVNS. V was shortened by 4 bases and J by 3 bases, with 15 bases between the two germline ends. The CDR3 is 15 residues long. The CDR3 DNA sequence: TGTGCCAGCAGTGTTTCGAGTGCGGCCGACACTGAAGCTTTCTTT. As protein: CASSVSSAADTEAFF.

The rearrangement uses TRBV15 and TRBJ2-5, with D perhaps TRBD2 (6 bases). The CDR3 runs 15 residues. Trimming took 8 bases from V and 1 from J, leaving 17 bases between them. Per the germline V gene, CDR1 is LNHNV and CDR2 is YYDKDF (reference sequence). This CDR3 is CATRRGSTLQETQYF. The CDR3 DNA is TGTGCCACCCGTCGGGGGTCCACCCTCCAAGAGACCCAGTACTTC. The complete variable domain, with remaining parts taken from reference TRBV15 and TRBJ2-5, reads DAMVIQNPRYQVTQFGKPVTLSCSQTLNHNVMYWYQQKSSQAPKLLFHYYDKDFNNEADTPDNFQSRRPNTSFCFLDIRSPGLGDTAMYLCATRRGSTLQETQYFGPGTRLLVL.

This chain uses TRBV2 with TRBJ2-6, with unresolved D. Trimming left V 6 bases short and J 0 bases short, with 6 bases between. Germline CDR1 and CDR2: SNHLY and FYNNEI. This CDR3 has 14 residues. CDR3 sequence: CASSRDSGANVLTF. The DNA for the CDR3 is TGTGCCAGCAGCCGCGACTCTGGGGCCAACGTCCTGACTTTC.

The chain is built from TRBV11-2 and TRBJ1-2; 10 bases map to TRBD1. Germline V gene data show CDR1 as SGHAT and CDR2 as FQNNGV. This CDR3 region has 13 residues. V shed 8 bases, J shed 8 bases, and the junction held 8 bases outside the gene matches. CDR3 DNA: TGTGCCAGCGACCGGGACAGGGGTAAAGGCTACACCTTC. It translates to CASDRDRGKGYTF.

The genes are TRBV10-3 and TRBJ2-1, with TRBD2 matching 7 bases. Germline CDR1 is ENHRY and CDR2 is SYGVKD. Trimming removed 0 bases from V and 8 bases from J; junction bases left unmatched: 16. This CDR3 spans 18 amino acids. The CDR3 DNA sequence: TGTGCCATCAGTGAGTCGAAGGTAAGACTAGCCCCCTCCGATGAGCAGTTCTTC. It yields the protein CAISESKVRLAPSDEQFF.

The chain has TRBV20-1 and TRBJ1-4; D is unresolved. The V gene lost 6 bases and the J gene lost 7 bases, with 9 bases spanning the gap. CDR1 is DFQATT, CDR2 SNEGSKA, per germline (reference sequence). The CDR3 is made up of 11 amino acids. The CDR3 DNA reads TGCAGTGCCAGGTCGGCTGAAAAACTGTTTTTT. Its protein product is CSARSAEKLFF.

The V call is TRBV15, the J call TRBJ2-7, with 7 bases lining up with TRBD1. V was clipped by 1 base and J by 5 bases; unmatched bases: 11. From germline, CDR1 is LNHNV and CDR2 YYDKDF (reference sequence). The CDR3 runs to 16 residues. CDR3 amino acids: CATSRGVGQGENEQYF. DNA of the CDR3: TGTGCCACCAGCAGAGGTGTCGGGCAGGGGGAAAACGAGCAGTACTTC.

The chain couples TRBV6-5 to TRBJ1-6; 7 bases fit TRBD1. This CDR3 contains 16 residues. CDR1 is MNHEY, CDR2 SVGAGI, per germline. The V and J ends lost 2 bases and 7 bases, in that order; junction bases with no gene match: 8. The CDR3: CASSYGTEYNNSPLHF. The CDR3 DNA is TGTGCCAGCAGTTACGGGACAGAATACAACAATTCACCCCTCCACTTT.

J is TRBJ2-6 and V is TRBV19, with D tentatively TRBD1 (6 bases). The V gene's germline CDR1 is LNHDA and CDR2 SQIVND (reference sequence). Deletions cut 4 bases from V and 0 bases from J, with 16 bases between. The CDR3 is 18 residues long. The DNA for the CDR3 is TGTGCCAGTAGTAACTTACAGGGTGGGGCCTCTGGGGCCAACGTCCTGACTTTC. It specifies CASSNLQGGASGANVLTF.

This clone occurred once. This chain uses TRBV5-6 with TRBJ1-2, with D possibly matching TRBD1 (6 bases). Germline loops: CDR1 SGHDT, CDR2 YYEEEE. V was pared by 5 bases and J by 4 bases, with 12 bases between. The CDR3 covers 13 residues. The CDR3 region is CASSQDRFYGYTF. DNA for the CDR3: TGTGCCAGCAGTCAAGACAGGTTCTATGGCTACACCTTC. Complete variable domain (other parts from reference TRBV5-6 and TRBJ1-2): DAGVTQSPTHLIKTRGQQVTLRCSPKSGHDTVSWYQQALGQGPQFIFQYYEEEERQRGNFPDRFSGHQFPNYSSELNVNALLLGDSALYLCASSQDRFYGYTFGSGTRLTVV.

The chain employs TRBV4-1 and TRBJ2-2; perhaps TRBD2 as D (5 bases). This CDR3 is built from 16 residues. Trimming left V 0 bases short and J 7 bases short, with 15 bases between. The germline CDR1 and CDR2 sequences are MGHRA and YSYEKL. CDR3 sequence: CASSQDRTSTRGELFF. CDR3 sequence (DNA): TGCGCCAGCAGCCAAGATAGGACTTCCACCCGCGGGGAGCTGTTTTTT.

The chain uses TRBV27 and TRBJ1-1; a weak D match, TRBD1 (5 bases). The V and J ends lost 3 bases and 5 bases respectively, with 13 bases between them. There are 14 residues in the CDR3. Germline V CDR1 and CDR2: MNHEY, SMNVEV (reference sequence). Written as DNA, the CDR3 is TGTGCCAGCAGTTTTAGTTGGGAGGGGACTGAAGCTTTCTTT. The encoded protein is CASSFSWEGTEAFF.

The V and J genes are TRBV10-3 and TRBJ2-7; 7 positions match TRBD1. Looked up from germline, CDR1 is ENHRY and CDR2 is SYGVKD. This CDR3 spans 15 amino acids. Trimming took 4 bases from V and 2 from J; bases not matched to a gene: 8. DNA for the CDR3: TGTGCCATCAGTGTGGGGGACAGAAGCACCTACGAGCAGTACTTC. Translating gives CAISVGDRSTYEQYF.

J is TRBJ1-1 and V is TRBV2, with D tentatively TRBD1 (6 bases). CDR1 is SNHLY, CDR2 FYNNEI, per germline. CDR3 length: 13 residues. The ends were cut back, 7 bases at V and 0 bases at J, with 9 bases in the middle. The CDR3 sequence is CASKGEMNTEAFF. The CDR3 bases are TGTGCCAGCAAGGGGGAGATGAACACTGAAGCTTTCTTT.

The chain has TRBV13 and TRBJ1-6, with D hard to call. Germline loops: CDR1 PRHDT, CDR2 FYEKMQ (reference sequence). Trimming stripped 0 bases from V and 0 bases from J, with 3 bases between. The CDR3 runs to 15 residues. The CDR3 spells CASSLGRSYNSPLHF. CDR3 nucleotide sequence: TGTGCCAGCAGCTTAGGCCGCTCCTATAATTCACCCCTCCACTTT.

The chain recombines TRBV7-8 with TRBJ1-4; 7 positions agree with TRBD1. In germline, CDR1 is SGHVS, CDR2 FQNEAQ. Trimming cost V 3 bases and J 12 bases; bases outside gene matches: 4. This CDR3 has 12 amino acids. This chain's CDR3 is CASSLRDRQLFF. As DNA, the CDR3 is TGTGCCAGCAGCTTGAGGGACAGACAACTGTTTTTT.

This chain uses TRBV5-4 with TRBJ2-5; 8 bases map to TRBD2. CDR1 is SGHNT, CDR2 YYREEE, per germline (reference sequence). Losses at the gene ends were 1 base for V and 1 base for J; bases not matched to a gene: 0. This CDR3 spans 14 amino acids. CDR3 bases: TGTGCCAGCAGCTTGACTAGCGGCCAAGAGACCCAGTACTTC. This gives the protein CASSLTSGQETQYF.

This chain links TRBV6-5 with TRBJ2-1, with 7 nucleotides matching TRBD1. Germline V gene lookup returns CDR1 MNHEY and CDR2 SVGAGI. The length of the CDR3 is 11 residues. Unmatched junction bases numbered 7, after V lost 5 bases and J lost 15 bases. The DNA for the CDR3 is TGTGCCAGCAGTCAGGGACAGAAGTGGTTCTTC. Translation: CASSQGQKWFF.

This clone has more than one count but fewer than ten. V usage is TRBV5-1 and J usage is TRBJ2-7; D perhaps matches TRBD1 (5 bases). The CDR3 totals 15 residues. CDR1 and CDR2 (germline): SGHRS, YFSETQ. The V and J ends lost 1 base and 3 bases respectively, with 14 bases between them. The CDR3, as DNA: TGCGCCAGCAGCTTGTGGCAGGGAAAGGTCTACGAGCAGTACTTC. This codes for CASSLWQGKVYEQYF. Complete variable domain (other parts from reference TRBV5-1 and TRBJ2-7): KAGVTQTPRYLIKTRGQQVTLSCSPISGHRSVSWYQQTPGQGLQFLFEYFSETQRNKGNFPGRFSGRQFSNSRSEMNVSTLELGDSALYLCASSLWQGKVYEQYFGPGTRLTVT.

The CDR3 bases are TGTGCCAGCAGAGGAGGACAGATTCATGGCTACACCTTC. Protein: CASRGGQIHGYTF. This chain uses TRBV2 with TRBJ1-2; a possible D gene is TRBD1 (6 bases). With 6 bases removed from V and 6 bases from J, the gap between germline ends came to 14 bases. The CDR3 covers 13 residues. CDR1 is SNHLY and CDR2 is FYNNEI in the germline V gene. Supplemented by reference TRBV2 and TRBJ1-2, the full variable domain reads EPEVTQTPSHQVTQMGQEVILRCVPISNHLYFYWYRQILGQKVEFLVSFYNNEISEKSEIFDDQFSVERPDGSNFTLKIRSTKLEDSAMYFCASRGGQIHGYTFGSGTRLTVV.

V is TRBV18 and J is TRBJ1-2; D call uncertain. Trimming cost V 3 bases and J 0 bases, with 20 bases left between them. In germline, CDR1 is KGHSH, CDR2 LQKENI. The CDR3 sequence is 18 residues long. CDR3 sequence: CASSPRPVYEGTNYGYTF. The CDR3 DNA sequence: TGTGCCAGCTCACCCCGGCCGGTTTATGAGGGCACTAACTATGGCTACACCTTC.

The chain links TRBV19 to TRBJ1-1; TRBD1 matches 9 bases. V lost 7 bases and J lost 3; bases outside the gene matches: 3. The CDR3 has 13 residues. Germline V gene data show CDR1 as LNHDA and CDR2 as SQIVND (reference sequence). CDR3 region: CASTGQGYTEAFF. CDR3 bases: TGTGCCAGTACCGGACAGGGGTACACTGAAGCTTTCTTT.

This rearrangement joins TRBV28 to TRBJ2-1; D is unclear. The CDR3 runs to 12 residues. V gave up 10 bases and J gave up 3 bases, with 10 bases separating them. CDR1 MDHEN and CDR2 SYDVKM come from the germline V gene. The CDR3 region is CATYRVYNEQFF. In nucleotides, the CDR3 is TGTGCCACGTACAGAGTCTACAATGAGCAGTTCTTC.

This chain uses TRBV6-2 or TRBV6-3 with TRBJ1-1; tentatively, D is TRBD1 (5 bases). Trimming took off 5 bases at V and 6 bases at J, with 10 bases between the two ends. Germline V CDR1 and CDR2: MNHEY, SVGEGT. CDR3 size: 12 residues. CDR3 sequence reads: CASSRLGAEAFF. The CDR3 DNA sequence: TGTGCCAGCAGTCGACTAGGGGCTGAAGCTTTCTTT.

V usage is TRBV28 and J usage is TRBJ2-2, with TRBD1 matching 11 bases. The CDR3 is 17 residues long. V dropped 6 bases and J dropped 0; count of bases not matched to a gene: 6. Germline V gene lookup returns CDR1 MDHEN and CDR2 SYDVKM. The CDR3 region is CASRTGTGGSNTGELFF. The CDR3 bases are TGTGCCAGCAGAACCGGGACAGGGGGGTCGAACACCGGGGAGCTGTTTTTT.

The chain has TRBV3-1 (or the pseudogene TRBV3-2) and TRBJ2-5, with 7 bases matching TRBD2. This CDR3 has 15 amino acids. Germline CDR1 is LGHDT and CDR2 is YNNKEL (reference sequence). V shed 0 bases, J shed 5 bases, and the junction held 6 bases outside the gene matches. The CDR3 DNA reads as TGTGCCAGCAGCCAAGATAAGGGCGGGAGTGAGACCCAGTACTTC. It is translated as CASSQDKGGSETQYF.

In its sample, this clone was seen a few times. The chain is built from TRBV5-1 and TRBJ2-7, with no clear D. V was trimmed by 4 bases and J by 7 bases, leaving 18 bases between them. CDR3 size: 14 residues. Germline V gene data show CDR1 as SGHRS and CDR2 as YFSETQ. This chain's CDR3 is CASSRVTSSREQYF. As DNA, the CDR3 is TGCGCCAGCAGCCGTGTGACCAGTTCCAGGGAGCAGTACTTC. Full variable domain (rest looked up from reference TRBV5-1 and TRBJ2-7): KAGVTQTPRYLIKTRGQQVTLSCSPISGHRSVSWYQQTPGQGLQFLFEYFSETQRNKGNFPGRFSGRQFSNSRSEMNVSTLELGDSALYLCASSRVTSSREQYFGPGTRLTVT.